Reported below is one T cell receptor beta chain. This record belongs to a study of blood T cell repertoires in COVID-19. For the study at large: Nucleic acid was either cDNA or gDNA, and it came from T cells, B-cell-depleted T cells, or PBMCs.

Per the original methods: How many nucleated cells were present was estimated from reference gene primer amplification. Assay: immunoSEQ multiplex PCR; the TCRdb copy retains only in-frame clones and omits some. That table gives V, J and clone size, and the DNA gave D and trimming. This table holds 150,000 to 180,000 clones, around 87% found once. This TCR derives from a woman between 40 and 50 years old with acute or convalescent COVID-19. Sequenced: peripheral blood.

The CDR3 loop is CASSLDTGAVGNEQFF. The CDR3, as DNA: TGTGCCAGCAGCTTAGATACAGGGGCAGTGGGTAATGAGCAGTTCTTC. This chain joins TRBV11-3 and TRBJ2-1, with TRBD1 matching 7 bases. Germline CDR1 is SGHNT and CDR2 is YENEEA. There are 16 residues in the CDR3. V was clipped by 0 bases and J by 7 bases; unmatched bases: 9.